Following are 4 T cell receptor beta chains from one sample sequenced in a study of OX40 agonist ivuxolimab in advanced cancers. Sequencing used immunoSEQ multiplex PCR; TCRdb keeps in-frame clones, though not all of them. The sample carries roughly 76,000 clones, more than 85% recorded once. The sequenced sample was CD4+ or CD8+ T cells sorted from blood, obtained in a trial of the OX40 agonist ivuxolimab. Receptors were obtained from an adult with an advanced solid tumor such as melanoma, head and neck, liver or kidney cancer.

A remark on this clone: Other DNA sequences in this specimen translate into the identical CDR3. J is TRBJ1-2 and V is TRBV5-1, with D perhaps TRBD1 (5 bases). Trimming took 1 base from V and 7 from J, leaving 11 bases between them. Per germline, CDR1 SGHRS and CDR2 YFSETQ. This CDR3 is built from 13 residues. This chain's CDR3 is CASSLLGGGGYTF. In DNA form, the CDR3 reads TGCGCCAGCAGCTTGTTGGGGGGGGGTGGCTACACCTTC.

V and J are TRBV19 and TRBJ1-1; tentatively, D is TRBD1 (5 bases). The V gene lost 0 bases and the J gene lost 4 bases, with 15 bases spanning the gap. This CDR3 has 16 amino acids. CDR1 is LNHDA and CDR2 is SQIVND in the germline V gene (reference sequence). As DNA, the CDR3 is TGTGCCAGTAGTATAGATCGTAGTTGGGGGAGCACTGAAGCTTTCTTT. Residues: CASSIDRSWGSTEAFF. Together with reference TRBV19 and TRBJ1-1, the CDR3 gives the full variable domain: DGGITQSPKYLFRKEGQNVTLSCEQNLNHDAMYWYRQDPGQGLRLIYYSQIVNDFQKGDIAEGYSVSREKKESFPLTVTSAQKNPTAFYLCASSIDRSWGSTEAFFGQGTRLTVV.

Turning to this clone: This sample also contains other DNA sequences that code for the same CDR3. This chain uses TRBV15 with TRBJ2-1; perhaps TRBD2 as D (6 bases). The V gene's germline CDR1 is LNHNV and CDR2 YYDKDF (reference sequence). The CDR3 length is 14 residues. Trimming pared 0 bases from V and 5 bases from J, leaving 8 bases between. The CDR3, as DNA: TGTGCCACCAGCAGAGATGGAGGGAACAATGAGCAGTTCTTC. This encodes CATSRDGGNNEQFF.

The chain combines TRBV6-5 with TRBJ2-3; possible D gene TRBD1, 5 bases. CDR1 and CDR2 (germline): MNHEY, SVGAGI. Trimming left V 2 bases short and J 1 base short, with 13 bases between. The CDR3 is made up of 16 amino acids. The CDR3 DNA follows: TGTGCCAGCAGTTACACGGAGACAGCACGCACAGATACGCAGTATTTT. It specifies CASSYTETARTDTQYF.